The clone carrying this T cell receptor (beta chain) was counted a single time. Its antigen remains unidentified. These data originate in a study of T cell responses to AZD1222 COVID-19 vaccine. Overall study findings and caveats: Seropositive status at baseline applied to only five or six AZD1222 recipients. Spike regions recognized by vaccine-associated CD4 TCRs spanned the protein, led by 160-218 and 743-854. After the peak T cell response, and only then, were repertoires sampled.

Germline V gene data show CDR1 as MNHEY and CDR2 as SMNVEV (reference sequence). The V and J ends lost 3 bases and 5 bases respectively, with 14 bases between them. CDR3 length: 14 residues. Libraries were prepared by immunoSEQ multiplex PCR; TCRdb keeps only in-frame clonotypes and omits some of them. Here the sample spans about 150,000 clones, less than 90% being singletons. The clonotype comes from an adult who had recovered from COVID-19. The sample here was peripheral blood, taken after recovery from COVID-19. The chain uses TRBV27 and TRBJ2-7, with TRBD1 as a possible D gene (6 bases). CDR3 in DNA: TGTGCCAGCAGTTTCACAGACACAGGGAACGAGCAGTACTTC. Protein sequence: CASSFTDTGNEQYF.